The 5 T cell receptor beta chains in this list originate from one sample, sequenced in a study of shared clonotypes between healthy human individuals. Clones were sequenced by immunoSEQ multiplex PCR, and TCRdb holds only the in-frame ones, with some missing. The data contain roughly 660,000 clones, 90% of them singletons. The specimen was memory CD8+ T cells from PBMCs. Subset reported: CD45RO+ cells pooled with CCR7-negative TemRA cells. The receptors here all came from a man between 18 and 35 years old in good health. Some clones in this sample may be carry-over from other donors' samples.

The J gene is TRBJ1-2, the V gene TRBV29-1; tentatively, D is TRBD1 (6 bases). Germline CDR1 SQVTM, CDR2 ANQGSEA. The CDR3 is 13 amino acids. Trimming removed 4 bases from V and 5 bases from J, with 14 bases in between. CDR3 DNA sequence: TGCAGCGTTGTACAGGGCGGGGAATATGGCTACACCTTC. As protein: CSVVQGGEYGYTF. Full variable domain (rest looked up from reference TRBV29-1 and TRBJ1-2): SAVISQKPSRDICQRGTSLTIQCQVDSQVTMMFWYRQQPGQSLTLIATANQGSEATYESGFVIDKFPISRPNLTFSTLTVSNMSPEDSSIYLCSVVQGGEYGYTFGSGTRLTVV.

This clone was found once. The chain combines TRBV27 with TRBJ2-7; 8 bases line up with TRBD1. The J segment lost 4 bases and the V segment lost 3 bases, leaving 8 bases of the junction unmatched. The CDR3 extends over 15 amino acids. Germline assignment: CDR1 MNHEY and CDR2 SMNVEV (reference sequence). The DNA for the CDR3 is TGTGCCAGCAGTTTGGCGCCGGGACAGGCTTACGAGCAGTACTTC. This codes for CASSLAPGQAYEQYF.

The chain recombines TRBV7-8 with TRBJ1-5; D might be TRBD1 (6 bases). Trimming stripped 1 base from V and 0 bases from J, with 13 bases between. The CDR3 length is 17 residues. The V gene's germline CDR1 is SGHVS and CDR2 FQNEAQ. The CDR3 coding sequence is TGTGCCAGCAGCTTAGGGACAGCAATGAATAGCAATCAGCCCCAGCATTTT. Protein: CASSLGTAMNSNQPQHF.

The gene calls are TRBV19 and TRBJ1-2; the D gene is possibly TRBD1 (5 bases). Trimming stripped 8 bases from V and 8 bases from J, with 15 bases between. This CDR3 spans 12 amino acids. The germline CDR1 and CDR2 sequences are LNHDA and SQIVND (reference sequence). This chain's CDR3 is CASSDSPYGYTF. As DNA, the CDR3 is TGTGCCAGTTCCGACAGCCCCTACGGCTACACCTTC.

In its sample, this clone was seen a few times. The rearrangement uses TRBV6-6 and TRBJ1-1; unclear D gene. Trimming left V 0 bases short and J 6 bases short, with 17 bases between. The CDR3 extends over 16 amino acids. Per the germline V gene, CDR1 is MNHNY and CDR2 is SVGAGI (reference sequence). CDR3 in amino acids: CASSYSNTARAPEAFF. CDR3 coding DNA: TGTGCCAGCAGTTACTCGAATACGGCCCGGGCTCCTGAAGCTTTCTTT.